A selection of T cell receptor beta chains follows, all from one sample in a study of blood T cells in healthy people across ages. From the 5' RACE reads, TCRdb called clonotypes with MiXCR, one entry per CDR3 protein. Here the sample spans 790,000 or so distinct CDR3 sequences, roughly three fifths being singletons. The sample comprised blood. Every receptor here comes from a man aged 40-50 years in good health. The CDR3 runs from the conserved cysteine through the conserved F or W. D genes are given only for firm matches. Size is stated for part of the rows, as once, few or many counts, or as a class when the clone is expanded.

clone_size	v_call	d_call	j_call	cdr3_aa	cdr3_nt
-	TRBV5-1	TRBD1	TRBJ2-7	CASSKQGAIDEQYF	TGCGCCAGCAGCAAACAGGGGGCGATCGACGAGCAGTACTTC
-	TRBV19	-	TRBJ2-7	CASSTGGIGYEQYF	TGTGCCAGTAGTACGGGGGGCATTGGCTACGAGCAGTACTTC
few	TRBV11-2	TRBD1	TRBJ2-3	CASSLGWTGGRHTDTQYF	TGTGCCAGCAGCTTAGGTTGGACAGGGGGTAGACACACAGATACGCAGTATTTT
-	TRBV9	-	TRBJ2-5	CASSVADFQETQYF	TGTGCCAGCAGCGTAGCGGACTTTCAAGAGACCCAGTACTTC
few	TRBV2	-	TRBJ2-5	CASSESVSRTQYF	TGTGCCAGCAGTGAAAGCGTTTCGAGGACCCAGTACTTC
few	TRBV7-3	-	TRBJ2-5	CASSLEEVSQETQYF	TGTGCCAGCAGCTTAGAGGAGGTCAGCCAAGAGACCCAGTACTTC
once	TRBV3-1	-	TRBJ2-1	CASSQVFGRGNNEQFF	TGTGCCAGCAGCCAAGTATTTGGGCGGGGTAACAATGAGCAGTTCTTC
-	TRBV6-2/TRBV6-3	-	TRBJ1-2	CASRDLGYTF	TGTGCCAGCAGGGATCTTGGCTACACCTTC
-	TRBV7-8	TRBD2	TRBJ2-1	CASRLGWGTRRYNEQFF	TGTGCCAGCAGACTAGGGTGGGGGACTAGACGTTACAATGAGCAGTTCTTC
once	TRBV28	-	TRBJ2-7	CASRPDREPRGGQYF	TGTGCCAGCAGACCCGACAGGGAGCCAAGGGGGGGGCAGTACTTC
-	TRBV9	-	TRBJ1-1	CASSGLGGENTEAFF	TGTGCCAGCAGCGGGCTTGGGGGGGAGAACACTGAAGCTTTCTTT
few	TRBV20-1	-	TRBJ2-7	CSARGRTSTEQYF	TGCAGTGCTAGAGGAAGAACTAGCACCGAGCAGTACTTC
-	TRBV20-1	-	TRBJ1-2	CSADGQSLYGYTF	TGCAGTGCTGATGGACAGAGTCTTTATGGCTACACCTTC
few	TRBV20-1	-	TRBJ1-3	CSAPGPAGNTIYF	TGCAGTGCGCCGGGTCCAGCGGGAAACACCATATATTTT
few	TRBV10-3	TRBD1	TRBJ1-2	CAISTRTGEANYGYTF	TGTGCCATCAGTACCAGGACAGGCGAAGCTAACTATGGCTACACCTTC
-	TRBV20-1	TRBD2	TRBJ2-3	CSARLAGRTDTQYF	TGCAGTGCTAGACTAGCGGGACGGACAGATACGCAGTATTTT
-	TRBV20-1	-	TRBJ2-3	CSADLGAGADTQYF	TGCAGTGCTGACCTGGGGGCGGGAGCAGATACGCAGTATTTT
-	TRBV27	-	TRBJ2-7	CASRPFESSGYEQYF	TGTGCCAGCCGACCATTTGAAAGTAGCGGCTACGAGCAGTATTTC
-	TRBV20-1	-	TRBJ2-5	CSARSGGGETQYF	TGCAGTGCTAGATCCGGAGGTGGGGAGACCCAGTACTTC
-	TRBV7-2	TRBD2	TRBJ2-5	CASSHGGLAGEQETQYF	TGTGCCAGCAGCCATGGAGGACTAGCGGGGGAGCAAGAGACCCAGTACTTC
few	TRBV4-2	-	TRBJ2-7	CASSPFPLEGYEQYF	TGTGCCAGCAGCCCCTTCCCCCTGGAGGGATACGAGCAGTACTTC
-	TRBV7-2	-	TRBJ1-4	CASSRLWTGNEKLFF	TGTGCCAGCAGCCGACTTTGGACGGGGAATGAAAAACTGTTTTTT
-	TRBV20-1	-	TRBJ1-2	CSARDPGPSAHTF	TGCAGTGCTAGAGATCCGGGGCCGTCCGCTCACACCTTC
-	TRBV6-1	-	TRBJ2-4	CTSKESLAKNIQYF	TGTACCAGCAAGGAAAGTCTAGCCAAAAACATTCAGTACTTC
-	TRBV28	-	TRBJ2-1	CASSPWGYNEQFF	TGTGCCAGCAGTCCATGGGGTTACAATGAGCAGTTCTTC
-	TRBV5-1	TRBD2	TRBJ2-3	CASSLAGAGSTDTQYF	TGCGCCAGCAGCTTGGCCGGAGCGGGGAGCACAGATACGCAGTATTTT
few	TRBV9	-	TRBJ2-7	CASSADTGTQYF	TGTGCCAGCAGCGCAGATACCGGGACACAGTACTTC
-	TRBV7-8	-	TRBJ2-3	CASSRWTDLTDTQYF	TGTGCCAGCAGCCGTTGGACGGACCTCACAGATACGCAGTATTTT
-	TRBV20-1	-	TRBJ1-1	CSARDPQTNTEAFF	TGCAGTGCTAGAGATCCCCAGACAAACACTGAAGCTTTCTTT
-	TRBV12-3/TRBV12-4	-	TRBJ2-1	CASSSGRVYNEQFF	TGTGCCAGCAGTTCTGGACGGGTCTACAATGAGCAGTTCTTC
-	TRBV7-9	-	TRBJ2-5	CASSFGDETQYF	TGTGCCAGCAGCTTCGGTGACGAGACCCAGTACTTC
few	TRBV6-2/TRBV6-3	-	TRBJ1-5	CASSYSGRINQPQHF	TGTGCTAGCAGTTACTCGGGCCGCATAAATCAGCCCCAGCATTTT
-	TRBV4-3	-	TRBJ2-7	CASSLYRDYEQYF	TGCGCCAGCAGCCTTTACAGGGACTACGAGCAGTACTTC
-	TRBV12-3/TRBV12-4	-	TRBJ1-1	CASSQQAENTEAFF	TGTGCCAGCAGTCAACAGGCGGAGAACACTGAAGCTTTCTTT
-	TRBV11-2	-	TRBJ2-3	CASRDHTRADTQYF	TGTGCCAGCAGAGACCACACACGAGCAGATACGCAGTATTTT
-	TRBV5-1	-	TRBJ2-1	CASSLETEYNEQFF	TGCGCCAGCAGCTTGGAAACGGAATACAATGAGCAGTTCTTC
many	TRBV6-6	-	TRBJ2-7	CASSQQGREQYF	TGTGCCAGCAGTCAACAGGGCCGCGAGCAGTACTTC
-	TRBV6-2/TRBV6-3	TRBD2	TRBJ2-3	CASSPTTSADTQYF	TGTGCCAGCAGCCCGACGACTAGCGCAGATACGCAGTATTTT
few	TRBV7-8	-	TRBJ2-6	CASSLESSNVLTF	TGTGCCAGCAGCTTAGAGTCCTCGAACGTCCTGACTTTC
-	TRBV7-2	-	TRBJ1-3	CASSYRVLQGRDRVGNTIYF	TGTGCCAGCAGCTACCGGGTGCTCCAGGGAAGAGATCGGGTTGGAAACACCATATATTTT
few	TRBV27	-	TRBJ2-7	CASSLRPISYEQYF	TGTGCCAGCAGTTTAAGACCCATCTCGTACGAGCAGTACTTC
few	TRBV20-1	-	TRBJ2-5	CSARVRLWETQYF	TGCAGTGCTAGAGTGCGACTCTGGGAGACCCAGTACTTC
few	TRBV7-9	TRBD2	TRBJ2-1	CASKEGGDEQFF	TGTGCCAGCAAGGAGGGAGGGGATGAGCAGTTCTTC
many	TRBV4-2	-	TRBJ2-3	CASSPNEAPSGSSTDTQYF	TGTGCCAGCAGCCCCAACGAAGCCCCATCGGGAAGTAGCACAGATACGCAGTATTTT
few	TRBV5-6	-	TRBJ2-2	CASSRRVTGELFF	TGTGCCAGCAGCCGAAGGGTCACCGGGGAGCTGTTTTTT
few	TRBV12-3/TRBV12-4	-	TRBJ2-1	CASSLIRGAGEQFF	TGTGCCAGCAGTTTGATCAGGGGGGCGGGTGAGCAGTTCTTC
few	TRBV7-8	TRBD1	TRBJ2-6	CASSRGQAGANVLTF	TGTGCCAGCAGCCGAGGACAGGCTGGGGCCAACGTCCTGACTTTC
-	TRBV6-6	-	TRBJ2-3	CASSYGDTDTQYF	TGTGCCAGCAGTTACGGTGACACAGATACGCAGTATTTT
-	TRBV20-1	TRBD2	TRBJ2-3	CSADGTSGSRSTDTQYF	TGCAGTGCTGATGGGACTAGCGGGAGTCGAAGCACAGATACGCAGTATTTT
-	TRBV5-1	-	TRBJ2-1	CASSLGQLNEQFF	TGCGCCAGCAGCTTGGGGCAGCTCAATGAGCAGTTCTTC
-	TRBV28	-	TRBJ1-2	CASSPHETAYGYTF	TGTGCCAGCAGTCCCCACGAGACAGCTTATGGCTACACCTTC
-	TRBV25-1	-	TRBJ2-1	CASIQGGNNEQFF	TGTGCCAGCATTCAGGGAGGTAACAATGAGCAGTTCTTC
-	TRBV27	TRBD2	TRBJ2-7	CASSPGLAGGREQYF	TGTGCCAGCAGTCCCGGACTAGCGGGAGGGCGCGAGCAGTACTTC
few	TRBV3-1	-	TRBJ2-7	CASSQGGDNSYEQYF	TGTGCCAGCAGCCAAGGAGGAGACAACTCCTACGAGCAGTACTTC
-	TRBV7-2	-	TRBJ2-2	CASSLSGPNTGELFF	TGTGCCAGCAGCCTCAGCGGGCCCAACACCGGGGAGCTGTTTTTT